The clone carrying this TCR beta chain was seen more than once but under ten times. The antigen is not known. Trimming took off 1 base at V and 8 bases at J, with 8 bases between the two ends. The CDR3 runs to 12 residues. CDR1 and CDR2 (germline): LGHNA, YSLEER. This entry belongs to a study of T-cell reconstitution after alpha-beta-depleted transplantation in children. Study-wide points: A year post-transplant, T-cell counts and diversity derived mostly from newly produced T cells. There were reportedly several hundred expanded graft clones from which alpha-beta T cells came about two months after transplant.

Unique molecular identifiers featured in how the TCRbeta library was prepared. TCRdb called the PCR reads again in MiXCR, with one record for every CDR3 protein. The sample gives 490,000 or so distinct CDR3 sequences, over 9.5% of which show up once; 2% to 2.5% is in the top ten. The TCR comes from a child under 10 years old with inherited bone marrow failure, due to receive a stem cell transplant. The gene calls are TRBV4-3 and TRBJ1-2, with D unclear. The input for sequencing was PBMCs, taken before TCRalphabeta/CD19-depleted stem cell transplant. The CDR3 coding sequence is TGCGCCAGCAGCCAAGGCCCGGAAGGCTACACCTTC. It is translated as CASSQGPEGYTF.